Here is one T cell receptor (beta chain) with its context. This sample is part of a study of immune evolution from preneoplasia to lung adenocarcinoma. Patients had resection in Japan or China between the mid-2010s and the late 2010s. Trimming stripped 0 bases from V and 2 bases from J, with 6 bases between. Germline V gene sequence: CDR1 SGHRS, CDR2 YFSETQ. The CDR3 runs to 15 residues. Profiling relied on immunoSEQ multiplex PCR, and the TCRdb table lists in-frame clones only, not all of them. The table lists approximately 4,000 clones, around 67% of them singletons. Sequenced input: FFPE minimally invasive lung adenocarcinoma tissue. The sequence came from a person aged 60-80 years with lung adenocarcinoma. This sequence joins TRBV5-1 and TRBJ2-6, with D uncertain. CDR3 protein: CASSLGVPGANVLTF. In DNA form, the CDR3 reads TGCGCCAGCAGCTTGGGGGTTCCTGGGGCCAACGTCCTGACTTTC.